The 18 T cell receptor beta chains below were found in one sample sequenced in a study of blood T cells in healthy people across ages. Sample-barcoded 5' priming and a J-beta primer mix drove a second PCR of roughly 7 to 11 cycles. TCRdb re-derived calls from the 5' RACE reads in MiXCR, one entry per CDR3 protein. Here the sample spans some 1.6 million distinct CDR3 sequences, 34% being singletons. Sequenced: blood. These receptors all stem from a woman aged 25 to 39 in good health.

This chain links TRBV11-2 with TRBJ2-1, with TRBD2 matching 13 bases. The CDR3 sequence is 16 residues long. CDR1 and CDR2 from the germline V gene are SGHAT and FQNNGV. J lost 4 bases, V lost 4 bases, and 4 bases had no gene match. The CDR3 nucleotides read TGTGCCAGCAGCTCGACTAGCGGGAGGTATTACAATGAGCAGTTCTTC. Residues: CASSSTSGRYYNEQFF.

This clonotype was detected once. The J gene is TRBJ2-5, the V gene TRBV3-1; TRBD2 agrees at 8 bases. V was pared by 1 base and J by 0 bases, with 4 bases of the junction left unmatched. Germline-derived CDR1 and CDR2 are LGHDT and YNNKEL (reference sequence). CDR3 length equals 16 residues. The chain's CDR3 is CASSQAASGYQETQYF. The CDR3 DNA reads TGTGCCAGCAGCCAAGCGGCTAGCGGGTACCAAGAGACCCAGTACTTC.

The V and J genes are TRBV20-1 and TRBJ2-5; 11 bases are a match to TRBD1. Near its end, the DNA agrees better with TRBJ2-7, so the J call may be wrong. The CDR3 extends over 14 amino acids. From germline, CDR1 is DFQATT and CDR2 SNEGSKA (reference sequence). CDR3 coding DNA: TGCAGTGCTTCTGGACAGGGGGCTTTCAACGAGCAGTACTTC. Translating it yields CSASGQGAFNEQYF.

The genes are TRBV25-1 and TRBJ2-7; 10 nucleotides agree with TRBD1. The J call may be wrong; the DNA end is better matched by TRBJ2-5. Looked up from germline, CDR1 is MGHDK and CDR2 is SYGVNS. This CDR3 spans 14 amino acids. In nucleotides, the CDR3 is TGTGCCAGCAGTGAGACAGGGGGCGGGGAGACCCAGTACTTC. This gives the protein CASSETGGGETQYF.

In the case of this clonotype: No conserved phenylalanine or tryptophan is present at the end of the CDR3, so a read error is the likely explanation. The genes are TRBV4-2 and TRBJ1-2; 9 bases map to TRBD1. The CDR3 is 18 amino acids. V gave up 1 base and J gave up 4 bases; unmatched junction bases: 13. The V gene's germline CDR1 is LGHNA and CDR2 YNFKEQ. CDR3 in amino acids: CASSQGPHPGQGVYGYTS. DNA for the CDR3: TGTGCCAGCAGCCAAGGTCCCCACCCGGGACAGGGTGTCTATGGCTACACCTCC.

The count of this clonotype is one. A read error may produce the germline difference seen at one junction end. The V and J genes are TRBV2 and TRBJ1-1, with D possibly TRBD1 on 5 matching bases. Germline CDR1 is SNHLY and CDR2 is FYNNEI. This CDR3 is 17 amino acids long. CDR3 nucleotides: TGTGCCTGCAGTGCCCGCAGGGACGGGATGCTGAACACTGAAGCTTTCTTT. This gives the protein CACSARRDGMLNTEAFF.

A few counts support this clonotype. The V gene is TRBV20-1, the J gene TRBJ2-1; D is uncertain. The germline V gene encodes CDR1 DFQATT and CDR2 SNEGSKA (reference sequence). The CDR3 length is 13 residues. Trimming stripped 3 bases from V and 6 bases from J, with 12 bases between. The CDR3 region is CSASSPGGNEQFF. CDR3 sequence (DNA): TGCAGTGCTAGTTCGCCCGGCGGCAATGAGCAGTTCTTC.

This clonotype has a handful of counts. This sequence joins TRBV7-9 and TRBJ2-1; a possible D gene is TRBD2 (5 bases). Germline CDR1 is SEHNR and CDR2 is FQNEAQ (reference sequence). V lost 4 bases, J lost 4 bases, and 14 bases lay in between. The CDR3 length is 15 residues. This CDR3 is CASSSPSRAYNEQFF. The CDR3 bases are TGTGCCAGCAGCTCACCCTCGAGGGCTTACAATGAGCAGTTCTTC.

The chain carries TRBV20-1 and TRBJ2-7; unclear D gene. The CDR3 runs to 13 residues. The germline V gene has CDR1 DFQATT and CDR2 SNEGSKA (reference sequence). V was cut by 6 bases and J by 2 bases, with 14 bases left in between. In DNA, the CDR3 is TGCAGTGCCACCGACGGGTTCACCTACGAGCAGTACTTC. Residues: CSATDGFTYEQYF.

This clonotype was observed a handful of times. CDR3 DNA sequence: TGTGCCAGCAGCCCGGGACTAGCGGGAAGGCAAGAGACCCAGTACTTC. Translated, it gives CASSPGLAGRQETQYF. This sequence joins TRBV7-6 and TRBJ2-5; 13 bases line up with TRBD2. J was trimmed by 2 bases and V by 5 bases; bases with no gene match: 5. This CDR3 spans 16 amino acids. The V gene's germline CDR1 is SGHVS and CDR2 FNYEAQ.

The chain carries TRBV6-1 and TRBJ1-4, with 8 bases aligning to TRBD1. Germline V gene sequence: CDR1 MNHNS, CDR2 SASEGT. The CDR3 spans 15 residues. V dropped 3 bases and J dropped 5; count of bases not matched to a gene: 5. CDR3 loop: CASSDVGQGNEKLFF. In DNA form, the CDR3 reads TGTGCCAGCAGTGACGTCGGACAGGGAAATGAAAAACTGTTTTTT.

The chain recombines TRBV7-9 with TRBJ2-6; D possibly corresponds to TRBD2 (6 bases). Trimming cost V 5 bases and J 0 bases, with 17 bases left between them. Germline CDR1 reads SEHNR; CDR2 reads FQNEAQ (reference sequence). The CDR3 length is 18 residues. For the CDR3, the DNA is TGTGCCAGCAGCGCGGGACTCGTGTCCCGCTCTGGGGCCAACGTCCTGACTTTC. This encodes CASSAGLVSRSGANVLTF.

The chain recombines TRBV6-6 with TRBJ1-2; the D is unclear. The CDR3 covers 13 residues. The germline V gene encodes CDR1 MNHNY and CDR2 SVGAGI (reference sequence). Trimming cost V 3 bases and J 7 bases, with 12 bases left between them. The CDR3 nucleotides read TGTGCCAGCAGTTATTCCTCGTCCCGTGGCTACACCTTC. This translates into CASSYSSSRGYTF.

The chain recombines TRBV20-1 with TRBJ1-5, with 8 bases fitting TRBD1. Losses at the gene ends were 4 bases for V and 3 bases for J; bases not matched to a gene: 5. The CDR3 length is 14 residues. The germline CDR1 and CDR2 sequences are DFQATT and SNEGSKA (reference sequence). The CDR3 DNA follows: TGCAGTGCTATCCGGACAGGGACCAATCAGCCCCAGCATTTT. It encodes CSAIRTGTNQPQHF.

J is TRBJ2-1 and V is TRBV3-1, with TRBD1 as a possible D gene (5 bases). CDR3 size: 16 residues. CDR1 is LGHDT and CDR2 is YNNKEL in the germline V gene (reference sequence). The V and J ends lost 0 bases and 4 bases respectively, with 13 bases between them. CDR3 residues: CASSQDWSRAYNEQFF. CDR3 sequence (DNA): TGTGCCAGCAGCCAAGATTGGTCCAGGGCGTACAATGAGCAGTTCTTC.

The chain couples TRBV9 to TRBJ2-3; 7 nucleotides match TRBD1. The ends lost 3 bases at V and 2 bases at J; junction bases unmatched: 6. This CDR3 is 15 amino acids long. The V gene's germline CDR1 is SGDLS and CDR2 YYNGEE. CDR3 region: CASSDGQDTTDTQYF. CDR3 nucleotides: TGTGCCAGCAGCGACGGACAGGACACCACAGATACGCAGTATTTT.

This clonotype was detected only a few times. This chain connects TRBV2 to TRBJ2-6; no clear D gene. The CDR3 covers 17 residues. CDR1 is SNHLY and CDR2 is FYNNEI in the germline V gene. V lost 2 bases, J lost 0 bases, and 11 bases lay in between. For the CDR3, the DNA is TGTGCCAGCAGTGAACTACTCACCCACTCTGGGGCCAACGTCCTGACTTTC. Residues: CASSELLTHSGANVLTF.

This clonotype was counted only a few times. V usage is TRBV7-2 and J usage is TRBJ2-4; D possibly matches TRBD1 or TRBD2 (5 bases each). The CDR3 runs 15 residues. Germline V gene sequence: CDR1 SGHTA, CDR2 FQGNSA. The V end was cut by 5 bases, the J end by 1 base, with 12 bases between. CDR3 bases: TGTGCCAGCAGCGGGGGAGTCGGGGCCAAAAACATTCAGTACTTC. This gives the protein CASSGGVGAKNIQYF.